Listed below are T cell receptor beta chains from one sample, sequenced in a study of T cells in Graves' hyperthyroidism and ophthalmopathy. TCRdb called the multiplex PCR reads again in MiXCR, with one record for every CDR3 protein. Of approximately 330,000 distinct CDR3 sequences listed, over 15% were seen once; the top ten hold 49%. Sequenced sample: blood. All receptors derive from a woman aged 50 to 65 with Graves' hyperthyroidism. Both conserved end residues are part of each CDR3. A D gene is named only where the DNA matches it firmly. Part of the rows lack a size; the others show once, few, many or a class for expanded clones.

j_call d_call v_call clone_size cdr3_nt cdr3_aa
TRBJ2-3 TRBD2 TRBV20-1 few TGCAGTGCTAGTGGACTAGCGGGGCCTAGCACAGATACGCAGTATTTT CSASGLAGPSTDTQYF
TRBJ1-1 TRBD1 TRBV7-9 - TGTGCCAGCAGCCCCCCCTCGGACAGGCTTAACACTGAAGCTTTCTTT CASSPPSDRLNTEAFF
TRBJ2-1 TRBD1 TRBV19 few TGTGCCAGTAGTATAACAGGGGGCCCTTACAATGAGCAGTTCTTC CASSITGGPYNEQFF
TRBJ2-4 - TRBV5-1 many TGCGCCAGCAGCTTGGTTGCGGGGCGGATCGGGGGAGCAGCCAAAAACATTCAGTACTTC CASSLVAGRIGGAAKNIQYF
TRBJ2-7 TRBD2 TRBV5-1 many TGCGCCAGCAGCTTGGGACTAGCGGGAGCCGAGCAGTACTTC CASSLGLAGAEQYF
TRBJ2-1 - TRBV3-1 many TGTGCCAGCAGTCCCACCGGCAGTGAGCAGTTCTTC CASSPTGSEQFF
TRBJ1-2 TRBD1 TRBV28 - TGTGCCAGCAGTTCCGGACAGGGGGCCGTCGACCTCTATGGCTACACCTTC CASSSGQGAVDLYGYTF
TRBJ2-2 - TRBV5-1 - TGCGCCAGCAGTTCCGGGACAAGGAACACCGGGGAGCTGTTTTTT CASSSGTRNTGELFF
TRBJ2-5 - TRBV3-1 - TGTGCCAGCAGCCAAAGAGCGGGAGAGACCCAGTACTTC CASSQRAGETQYF
TRBJ2-1 - TRBV6-1 - TGTGCCAGCAGTGAAGTAGGGGTGGAGCAGTTCTTC CASSEVGVEQFF
TRBJ2-5 - TRBV11-2 many TGTGCCAGCAGCGTAAACAGGGTTGGAGAGACCCAGTACTTC CASSVNRVGETQYF
TRBJ2-1 - TRBV11-2 few TGTGCCAGCACCCATCAAGAGACCCAGTTCTTC CASTHQETQFF